Listed below are T cell receptor beta chains from one sample, sequenced in a study of cytomegalovirus exposure and HLA in healthy donors. TCRdb's table, derived via immunoSEQ multiplex PCR, lists solely in-frame clones and lacks some. The sample holds some 200,000 clones, about 89% seen once. Sequences were obtained from PBMCs. The receptors come from a man aged 25-45 years in good health and CMV-seropositive. Each CDR3 is given without its conserved first and last residue. D genes are given only for firm matches.

>TRBD2|TRBV5-1|TRBJ2-3
ASSAGTSPANTQY
>NA|TRBV4-2|TRBJ2-2
ASSQGSYTGELF
>NA|TRBV9|TRBJ2-3
ASSVGTSTDTQY
>NA|TRBV6-5|TRBJ1-1
ASSFGPGGTEAF
>NA|TRBV9|TRBJ2-6
ASSVRAGANVLT
>TRBD1|TRBV28|TRBJ2-4
ASSTGQPLAKNIQY
>TRBD1|TRBV4-3|TRBJ2-7
ASSPGQGEYEQY
>NA|TRBV10-3|TRBJ1-1
AISVGGEAF
>TRBD2|TRBV10-3|TRBJ2-3
AINDGGRLFTDTQY
>NA|TRBV18|TRBJ1-5
ASSRSPPRVSVDQPQH
>TRBD1|TRBV5-1|TRBJ2-3
ASSHGTGGAVDTQY
>TRBD1|TRBV7-9|TRBJ1-2
ASSLSGQGAQANYGYT
>NA|TRBV29-1|TRBJ2-3
SVAESGTDTQY
>NA|TRBV30|TRBJ1-5
AGGSNQPQH
>NA|TRBV5-4|TRBJ2-7
ASSLAGGAYEQY
>TRBD1|TRBV28|TRBJ1-2
ASSVGTVQGYT
>NA|TRBV6-5|TRBJ2-5
ASSYGRGRQETQY
>NA|TRBV4-2|TRBJ2-7
ASSQASPPSYEQY
>NA|TRBV7-7|TRBJ2-7
ASSPVSNWEQY
>NA|TRBV10-2|TRBJ2-1
ASSESRRNEQF
>TRBD1|TRBV2|TRBJ1-4
ASSGQGAATNEKLF
>TRBD1|TRBV28|TRBJ2-5
ASRPLLQGARETQY
>NA|TRBV2|TRBJ2-7
ASAGTASYEQY
>NA|TRBV5-1|TRBJ2-3
ASSPTQGPPDTQY
>TRBD1|TRBV6-6|TRBJ1-1
ASSWTGGDTEAF
>TRBD2|TRBV9|TRBJ2-1
ASSPGGDRYNEQF
>NA|TRBV7-9|TRBJ1-2
ASSFSTGYGYT
>TRBD2|TRBV9|TRBJ2-1
VSSVWAGGLRNEQF
>NA|TRBV5-1|TRBJ1-5
ASSLAGYGNQPQH
>NA|TRBV27|TRBJ2-7
ASSSLRGVVDEQY
>NA|TRBV7-2|TRBJ1-1
ASSLEAEGTEAF
>TRBD1|TRBV5-1|TRBJ2-7
ASSLQGYEQY
>NA|TRBV2|TRBJ2-5
ASSPDRGGEETQY
>NA|TRBV6-6|TRBJ2-3
ASSYSDKSTDTQY
>NA|TRBV25-1|TRBJ1-2
ASSEYGGGWGYT
>NA|TRBV30|TRBJ2-7
AQGAVSYEQY
>TRBD2|TRBV5-1|TRBJ2-2
ASSLVAGVAGELF
>TRBD1|TRBV5-1|TRBJ1-2
ASSITGTGVEGYT
>NA|TRBV2|TRBJ1-2
ATGGGVIYGYT
>NA|TRBV30|TRBJ1-3
AWSYGERNTIY
>TRBD2|TRBV9|TRBJ2-7
ASSVDSGHGLAYEQY
>NA|TRBV11-2|TRBJ2-6
ASSLEGNPRSGANVLT
>NA|TRBV6-1|TRBJ1-5
ASRDYLGNQPQH
>NA|TRBV29-1|TRBJ1-2
SVDLGGYYGYT
>TRBD1|TRBV27|TRBJ2-6
ASRPGGTGANVLT
>NA|TRBV4-2|TRBJ1-3
ASSQDRGGGNTIY
>NA|TRBV7-9|TRBJ2-7
ASSFRDFTYEQY
>NA|TRBV7-9|TRBJ2-1
ASSLDASARF
>TRBD1|TRBV9|TRBJ2-5
ASSALGQGAGETQY